The 22 T cell receptor beta chains presented below share a single source sample, sequenced in a study of Graves' ophthalmopathy and Graves' hyperthyroidism. Using RNA transcripts, the TCR beta CDR3 regions were amplified. Following a first-round RT-PCR that used HTBI primers, a second-round multiplex PCR was carried out. A single record per CDR3 protein comes from TCRdb applying MiXCR to the multiplex PCR reads. The data contain around 1.1 million distinct CDR3 sequences, less than 45% of them singletons. Sequencing was done on a sample of peripheral blood or thyroid tissue (not recorded which). These receptor sequences come from an adult man with Graves' hyperthyroidism.

As for this clonotype: Sequence at one end of the junction differs from germline and may be a read error. This sequence joins TRBV12-3 or TRBV12-4 and TRBJ1-6; D uncertain. The CDR3 has 13 amino acids. In DNA form, the CDR3 reads TGTACCAGCAGTTTGAGGCCCAATTCACCCCTCCACTTT. Residues: CTSSLRPNSPLHF.

The V and J genes are TRBV7-8 and TRBJ2-5; a weak D match, TRBD2 (6 bases). In germline, CDR1 is SGHVS, CDR2 FQNEAQ. The CDR3 is 12 amino acids. V lost 7 bases to trimming and J lost 4 bases, with 10 bases between them. In nucleotides, the CDR3 is TGTGCCAGCATATCCGGGAGAGAGACCCAGTACTTC. This encodes CASISGRETQYF.

This chain uses TRBV7-9 with TRBJ2-3; D may be TRBD2 (6 bases). Germline V lookup: CDR1 SEHNR, CDR2 FQNEAQ (reference sequence). The CDR3 is 15 amino acids. The V and J ends lost 1 base and 6 bases respectively, with 14 bases between them. CDR3 in amino acids: CASSLDRSGVDTQYF. Here the CDR3 DNA reads TGTGCCAGCAGCTTAGATCGGTCGGGAGTGGATACGCAGTATTTT.

The chain combines TRBV7-9 with TRBJ2-2, with 10 bases aligning to TRBD2. The V and J ends lost 5 bases and 7 bases, in that order; junction bases with no gene match: 7. This CDR3 spans 15 amino acids. Germline-derived CDR1 and CDR2 are SEHNR and FQNEAQ (reference sequence). The CDR3 reads CASSSGGGTDGELFF. CDR3 sequence (DNA): TGTGCCAGCAGCAGCGGGGGGGGCACTGACGGGGAGCTGTTTTTT.

The J gene is TRBJ1-5, the V gene TRBV6-5; D unclear. Germline CDR1 and CDR2: MNHEY and SVGAGI. V dropped 5 bases and J dropped 7 bases, with 12 bases sitting between them. This CDR3 comprises 13 residues. CDR3 sequence (DNA): TGTGCCAGCAGTCACAGCTACGAGCAGCCCCAGCATTTT. Translated: CASSHSYEQPQHF.

This clonotype was seen many times. The rearrangement uses TRBV7-2 and TRBJ2-2, with 8 bases that match TRBD2. Losses at the gene ends were 6 bases for V and 1 base for J; bases not matched to a gene: 7. Germline lookup yields CDR1 SGHTA and CDR2 FQGNSA. This CDR3 contains 16 residues. CDR3 bases: TGTGCCAGCAGGGCGGGGGGCGCCAGGAACACCGGGGAGCTGTTTTTT. Encoded protein: CASRAGGARNTGELFF.

This clonotype occurred a few times. J is TRBJ1-5 and V is TRBV19; D is uncertain. The CDR3 is 11 amino acids. The V and J ends lost 3 bases and 9 bases respectively, with 6 bases between them. CDR1 and CDR2 from the germline V gene are LNHDA and SQIVND (reference sequence). CDR3 sequence: CASSIPGPQHF. CDR3 DNA sequence: TGTGCCAGTAGTATCCCCGGGCCCCAGCATTTT.

Note on this clonotype: Given a far larger clone just one base away, this is likely a sequencing read error. The J gene is TRBJ1-4, the V gene TRBV11-2, with TRBD1 as a possible D gene (5 bases). The CDR3 has 13 amino acids. CDR1 is SGHAT and CDR2 is FQNNGV in the germline V gene. Trimming removed 5 bases at V and 7 bases at J, with 11 bases between. CDR3 protein: CASSPGSGEKLFF. CDR3 DNA: TGTGCCAGCAGCCCAGGGAGCGGTGAAAAACTGTTTTTT.

In DNA form, the CDR3 reads TGCGCCAGCAGCCTTTCCCCCCGCATGGCCCACGAGCAGTACTTC. Translation: CASSLSPRMAHEQYF. This rearrangement joins TRBV4-3 to TRBJ2-7; D is unclear. The CDR3 contains 15 residues. V lost 4 bases to trimming and J lost 5 bases, with 18 bases between them. CDR1 and CDR2 (germline): LGHNA, YSLEER.

This clonotype showed up just a few times. This chain joins TRBV10-2 and TRBJ1-6; tentatively, D is TRBD1 (5 bases). The germline V gene encodes CDR1 WSHSY and CDR2 SAAADI. The CDR3 is 13 amino acids. The V and J ends lost 3 bases and 10 bases respectively, with 10 bases between them. The CDR3 nucleotides read TGCGCCAGCAGTGAAGGGGCAGAATCACCCCTCCACTTT. Residues: CASSEGAESPLHF.

This clonotype came up many times. The chain has TRBV4-3 and TRBJ2-7, with 8 bases that match TRBD1. The CDR3 is 13 residues long. V lost 2 bases, J lost 7 bases, and 4 bases stayed unmatched. CDR1 LGHNA and CDR2 YSLEER come from the germline V gene. This CDR3 is CASSQLQGAEQYF. The DNA of the CDR3 is TGCGCCAGCAGCCAACTCCAGGGGGCAGAGCAGTACTTC.

This chain connects TRBV28 to TRBJ2-7; 11 bases are a match to TRBD2. With 2 bases clipped from V and 12 bases from J, the junction kept 12 bases outside the gene matches. The CDR3 runs to 15 residues. CDR1 MDHEN and CDR2 SYDVKM come from the germline V gene. In nucleotides, the CDR3 is TGTGCCAGCAGTTTAGCTATACTAGCGGGAGAAAAGCGGTACTTC. Translated, it gives CASSLAILAGEKRYF.

This clonotype was counted between two and nine times. V gene TRBV9 combines with J gene TRBJ2-7; 9 bases match TRBD1. There are 15 residues in the CDR3. Germline V gives CDR1 SGDLS, CDR2 YYNGEE. With 0 bases clipped from V and 3 bases from J, the junction kept 4 bases outside the gene matches. This CDR3 is CASSVGTGEVYEQYF. CDR3 nucleotides: TGTGCCAGCAGCGTAGGGACAGGGGAAGTCTACGAGCAGTACTTC.

This clonotype was seen repeatedly, ten times or more. The J gene is TRBJ1-4, the V gene TRBV2; 7 bases are shared with TRBD1. Germline trimming cut 6 bases from V and 6 bases from J; bases unmatched to any gene: 10. Germline loops: CDR1 SNHLY, CDR2 FYNNEI. This CDR3 comprises 15 residues. The CDR3 region is CASRATGARDEKLFF. The CDR3 DNA follows: TGTGCCAGCAGAGCAACAGGGGCTAGGGATGAAAAACTGTTTTTT. The full variable domain, in which reference TRBV2 and TRBJ1-4 provide the parts outside the CDR3, is EPEVTQTPSHQVTQMGQEVILRCVPISNHLYFYWYRQILGQKVEFLVSFYNNEISEKSEIFDDQFSVERPDGSNFTLKIRSTKLEDSAMYFCASRATGARDEKLFFGSGTQLSVL.

This clonotype was counted ten times or more. The rearrangement links TRBV24-1 to TRBJ1-2, with TRBD1 identical over 8 bases. The CDR3 consists of 17 residues. The germline V gene encodes CDR1 KGHDR and CDR2 SFDVKD. V shed 4 bases, J shed 6 bases, and the junction held 15 bases outside the gene matches. DNA for the CDR3: TGTGCCACCAGTGACCCCGCCCGACAGGGGCTACAAGATGGCTACACCTTC. Amino acids: CATSDPARQGLQDGYTF.

The genes are TRBV7-6 and TRBJ2-5, with 9 bases identical to TRBD1. CDR3 length: 17 amino acids. V lost 5 bases, J lost 5 bases, and 15 bases stayed unmatched. Germline CDR1 is SGHVS and CDR2 is FNYEAQ. CDR3 sequence (DNA): TGTGCCAGCAGCAGGACAGGGGTTCCGTGGTTCGAGGAGACCCAGTACTTC. Translation gives CASSRTGVPWFEETQYF.

This clonotype was counted a few times. The V and J genes are TRBV7-8 and TRBJ1-2, with 9 positions matching TRBD1. The CDR3 consists of 14 residues. Germline CDR1 and CDR2: SGHVS and FQNEAQ. With V trimmed by 3 bases and J by 6 bases, 5 bases remained unmatched. CDR3 in DNA: TGTGCCAGCAGCTTGGGACAGGGAGTCCATGGCTACACCTTC. It yields the protein CASSLGQGVHGYTF.

This clonotype appeared a single time. CDR3 protein: CATSGGGGPYEQYF. DNA for the CDR3: TGTGCCACCAGCGGAGGGGGGGGGCCCTACGAGCAGTACTTC. This rearrangement joins TRBV15 to TRBJ2-7; the D gene is possibly TRBD2 (7 bases). Germline V gene data show CDR1 as LNHNV and CDR2 as YYDKDF (reference sequence). Trimming cost V 5 bases and J 2 bases, with 13 bases left between them. The CDR3 has 14 amino acids.

The rearrangement links TRBV2 to TRBJ1-1, with 9 bases lining up with TRBD1. The CDR3 sequence is 14 residues long. CDR1 is SNHLY and CDR2 is FYNNEI in the germline V gene. The V gene end was trimmed by 7 bases and the J gene end by 2 bases; junction bases not matched to a gene: 5. The DNA for the CDR3 is TGTGCCAGCACTGGGACAGGGCTTAACACTGAAGCTTTCTTT. As protein: CASTGTGLNTEAFF.

The chain carries TRBV2 and TRBJ1-5, with TRBD1 as a possible D gene (6 bases). V lost 5 bases to trimming and J lost 11 bases, with 19 bases between them. This CDR3 is 14 amino acids long. Germline loops: CDR1 SNHLY, CDR2 FYNNEI. CDR3 nucleotide sequence: TGTGCCAGCAGTCAGGGACACGGTCCGGGAGCCCAGCATTTT. As protein: CASSQGHGPGAQHF.

The chain joins TRBV13 to TRBJ2-7, with a possible D match to TRBD1 (6 bases). The CDR3 length is 16 residues. The V and J ends lost 4 bases and 0 bases respectively, with 16 bases between them. CDR1 PRHDT and CDR2 FYEKMQ come from the germline V gene (reference sequence). The CDR3: CASSSAQGLSSYEQYF. The CDR3 coding sequence is TGTGCCAGCAGCTCCGCACAGGGCCTAAGCTCCTACGAGCAGTACTTC.

The DNA for the CDR3 is TGTGCCAGCAGCGTAGGGGGGGACTTCGGTGAGCAGTTCTTC. Protein sequence: CASSVGGDFGEQFF. The rearrangement links TRBV9 to TRBJ2-1, with D tentatively TRBD2 (6 bases). The germline V and J ends were trimmed by 0 bases and 9 bases, with 13 bases remaining between them. Germline CDR1 reads SGDLS; CDR2 reads YYNGEE. This CDR3 is built from 14 residues.